This paragraph reports one TCR beta chain. This record belongs to a study of cytomegalovirus exposure and HLA in healthy donors. From germline, CDR1 is MNHNY and CDR2 SVGAGI (reference sequence). The CDR3 totals 14 residues. V was pared by 6 bases and J by 6 bases, with 8 bases of the junction left unmatched. Vbeta (60) and Jbeta (13) primers were used in the PCR. Clones were sequenced by immunoSEQ multiplex PCR, and TCRdb holds only the in-frame ones, with some missing. The sample consists of 220,000 or so clones, around 75% of them appearing once. The sequencing sample was made of PBMCs. The chain combines TRBV6-6 with TRBJ2-7, with 10 bases aligning to TRBD1. The source of this sequence is a woman aged 30 to 39 in good health and CMV-seronegative. The CDR3 sequence is CASRRGQGEGEQYF. Here the CDR3 DNA reads TGTGCCAGCAGACGAGGACAGGGGGAGGGCGAGCAGTACTTC.